This TCR beta chain emerged from a study of cytomegalovirus exposure and HLA in healthy donors. Whole-study results and caveats: In vitro, three CMV-associated chains proved specific for CMV antigens. Reports credit the classifier with highly specific, highly sensitive diagnosis of cytomegalovirus status. There were 150 to 200 TCR beta chains listed as cytomegalovirus-associated.

A remark on this clone: Antigen: not known.

Here immunoSEQ multiplex PCR was the method, and the copy in TCRdb shows in-frame clones only, minus some. The sample yields about 100,000 clones, about 95% seen once. Donors came from a validation cohort of some 110 subjects, distinct from the first 666-subject cohort. CDR3 length: 14 residues. Trimming cost V 2 bases and J 2 bases, with 7 bases left between them. Germline V lookup: CDR1 SEHNR, CDR2 FQNEAQ (reference sequence). Sequenced material: PBMCs. The chain recombines TRBV7-9 with TRBJ1-5; D remains unclear. This clonotype was sampled from a young woman in good health and CMV-seronegative. DNA for the CDR3: TGTGCCAGCAGCTTATCCCCAGGCAATCAGCCCCAGCATTTT. Amino acid sequence: CASSLSPGNQPQHF.